This T cell receptor (beta chain) was retrieved from a study of PD-L1 blockade in urothelial cancer (dated by TCRdb to 2015 to 2018). For the wider study: Every patient began therapy in about 2014 and was given atezolizumab 1,200 mg intravenously every 3 weeks. About 90% of the roughly 29 patients were identified as males with urothelial cancer of bladder origin, and a prior smoking history was reported by 18 of 29 patients. Patients had an ECOG performance status of 0 or 1 and had received between 0 and 3 prior chemotherapy regimens. Blood samples were analyzed 3 weeks after the start of treatment (second dose) and 6 weeks after the start of treatment. Blood samples gave median yields of around 150,000 T cells and 80,000 to 90,000 unique TCRs, along with a median clonality of around 0.08. The study was an exploratory multi-omic analysis of somatic, immune and clinical correlates of response to PD-L1 blockade with atezolizumab in urothelial cancer. Pretreatment tumor samples and matched peripheral blood, collected serially before and after atezolizumab treatment, underwent TCR sequencing. Durable clinical benefit meant progression-free survival longer than 6 months, and TCR features were also tested against progression-free and overall survival. In the same patients who had TCR sequencing, pretreatment tumors also underwent whole exome sequencing and RNA sequencing. Durable clinical benefit was achieved by nine patients but not by the remaining 20. Around 30 patients had pretreatment blood TCR-seq, some 25 had at least one posttreatment blood collection, and some 25 had tumor TCR-seq. General conclusions and limits of the study: Small sample size (n ≈ 28) and many exploratory analyses mean the results are intended to be hypothesis-generating. A pretreatment peripheral blood TCR clonality below the median was linked to improved progression-free and overall survival. Greater expansion of tumor-associated TCR clones in peripheral blood 3 weeks after the start of treatment was observed in patients with durable benefit (n of about 22, p = 0.022).

To estimate absolute template abundance from read counts, synthetic TCR analog templates were spiked into each PCR. Using the immunoSEQ assay, TCRbeta CDR3 regions were amplified from genomic DNA with bias-controlled V and J gene primers. Rearranged TCRbeta segments were sequenced at approximately 20X coverage. Regarding the original processing steps: Sequencing errors were corrected by clustering and CDR3s were annotated against IMGT to assign V, D and J genes. Downstream analyses used only productive TCRbeta rearrangements, leaving out any out-of-frame or stop-codon sequences. Clonality was computed as one minus Shannon entropy normalized by the log of the number of unique productive sequences. Clones differing between time points or between blood and tumor were identified by Fisher's exact test with Benjamini-Hochberg correction at adjusted p below 0.01. TCRdb mirrors the immuneACCESS table, restricted to in-frame sequences. Some clones are absent from its copies; in checked studies, under half trace to an unresolved V gene, and the reason for the others is unknown. V and J calls plus clone size are reproduced from that table; the DNA served to infer D and trimming. A total of under 50,000 clones appear in this sample, 90% to 95% of them only once. Of the sample, about 10% is held by the ten largest clones.

Details on this clone: It has no known antigen specificity. Base qualities are not recorded, but no much larger clone differs from it by a single base.

Read against the paper, the sample's time point label means: pretreatment peripheral blood. The cohort comprised about 30 patients with locally advanced or metastatic urothelial carcinoma treated at Memorial Sloan Kettering on a trial protocol. Peripheral blood mononuclear cells were collected from each patient pretreatment and during treatment, giving between 1 and 8 total time points per patient. The Qiagen DNeasy Blood extraction kit was used to purify genomic DNA from total PBMCs and tumor samples. PBMCs were collected pretreatment and during treatment, and were isolated and stored as previously described. The germline V gene supplies CDR1 SGDLS and CDR2 YYNGEE. V has 0 bases trimmed and J has 2 bases trimmed; junction bases matching no gene number 5. The CDR3 measures 17 amino acids from cysteine to phenylalanine. The entry retains the CDR3 DNA only, 51 bases that are in frame from base 1.

Recombination linked TRBV9 to TRBJ2-3; 11 central nucleotides agree with TRBD2. This clonotype originated in a woman aged 60-75 years with urothelial cancer. The material was PBMCs, obtained around atezolizumab (anti-PD-L1) treatment. The CDR3 region reads CASSVGTSGRVTDTQYF. The DNA reads as follows: TGTGCCAGCAGCGTAGGAACTAGCGGGAGAGTCACAGATACGCAGTATTTT.